This T cell receptor beta chain was sequenced during a study of cytomegalovirus exposure and HLA in healthy donors. The wider study: As an earlier analysis found, around 170 million T cells yielded about 100 million unique TCR beta sequences.

V lost 7 bases and J 3 bases, leaving 13 bases between the germline ends. Germline V gene data show CDR1 as MNHNS and CDR2 as SASEGT. The CDR3 sequence is 13 residues long. The PCR contained 60 Vbeta and 13 Jbeta primers. Measured with immunoSEQ multiplex PCR; TCRdb has only the in-frame clones, and not every one. The profile shows 95,000 to 110,000 clones, over 65% of them singletons. This sequence originates from a woman in her 40s in good health and CMV-seropositive. Sequenced material: PBMCs. This chain joins TRBV6-1 and TRBJ2-7; D unclear. The CDR3 spells CASNMSPGYEQYF. The CDR3 DNA reads TGTGCCAGCAATATGAGTCCAGGCTACGAGCAGTACTTC.